This passage covers 21 T cell receptor beta chains from one sample sequenced in a study of identical twins. TCRdb re-analysed the 5' RACE reads in MiXCR, keeping a single row per CDR3 protein. Counted here are some 590,000 distinct CDR3 sequences, around a tenth occurring once; the ten biggest clones make up under 3%. This sample was shared with a second study, whose subject was yellow fever vaccine responses in identical twins.

The sequenced material came from PBMCs. These receptors came from a woman in her late teens or twenties in good health.

This clonotype came up many times. The DNA for the CDR3 is TGTGCCTGCCCCTTGATGCTAGCGGGACGCAATGAGCAGTTCTTC. It yields the protein CACPLMLAGRNEQFF. The V gene is TRBV30, the J gene TRBJ2-1, with 9 bases that match TRBD2. Trimming removed 6 bases from V and 6 bases from J; junction bases left unmatched: 12. Germline V CDR1 and CDR2: GTSNPN, SVGIG (reference sequence). The CDR3 runs 15 residues.

To note about this clonotype: This may stem from a read error, because a much larger clone lies one nucleotide away. V gene TRBV6-1 combines with J gene TRBJ2-2, with D perhaps TRBD2 (5 bases). Trimming took 10 bases from V and 6 from J, leaving 24 bases between them. CDR1 is MNHNS, CDR2 SASEGT, per germline. The CDR3 spans 16 residues. The CDR3 sequence is CATRLWESSIAGELFF. The CDR3 DNA reads as TGTGCCACCCGGTTGTGGGAGAGCTCAATAGCCGGGGAGCTGTTTTTT.

The chain recombines TRBV4-3 with TRBJ2-2; TRBD2 matches 7 bases. CDR3 size: 17 residues. J was trimmed by 1 base and V by 2 bases; bases with no gene match: 7. Germline loops: CDR1 LGHNA, CDR2 YSLEER. This chain's CDR3 is CASSQKPSGVNTGELFF. Here the CDR3 DNA reads TGCGCCAGCAGCCAAAAACCTAGCGGAGTGAACACCGGGGAGCTGTTTTTT.

The rearrangement links TRBV12-5 to TRBJ2-5; weak D call: TRBD2 (6 bases). This CDR3 comprises 16 residues. Germline V gene lookup returns CDR1 LGHNT and CDR2 FRNRAP. The V end lost 0 bases, the J end lost 3 bases, and 14 bases lay between the germline ends. CDR3 nucleotide sequence: TGTGCTAGTGGTTTGGTCTTGGGGGGAGGTGAAGAGACCCAGTACTTC. Protein product: CASGLVLGGGEETQYF. The full variable domain, its missing parts supplied by reference TRBV12-5 and TRBJ2-5, is DARVTQTPRHKVTEMGQEVTMRCQPILGHNTVFWYRQTMMQGLELLAYFRNRAPLDDSGMPKDRFSAEMPDATLATLKIQPSEPRDSAVYFCASGLVLGGGEETQYFGPGTRLLVL.

In this sample, this clonotype turned up a few times. The genes are TRBV3-1 and TRBJ2-7; the match to TRBD1 covers 9 bases. This CDR3 contains 17 residues. Germline values: CDR1 LGHDT, CDR2 YNNKEL (reference sequence). Trimming removed 4 bases from V and 1 base from J; junction bases left unmatched: 11. CDR3 coding DNA: TGTGCCAGCAGCCGAAGCAATCTCGGGACAGGGTCCTACGAGCAGTACTTC. Translation: CASSRSNLGTGSYEQYF.

This clonotype was observed at least ten times. The chain has TRBV27 and TRBJ2-3; D is uncertain. Trimming pared 4 bases from V and 2 bases from J, leaving 10 bases between. The germline gives CDR1 MNHEY, CDR2 SMNVEV (reference sequence). The CDR3 consists of 14 residues. CDR3 protein: CASSSSSLTDTQYF. The DNA for the CDR3 is TGTGCCAGCAGTTCGTCCAGTCTCACAGATACGCAGTATTTT.

V is TRBV9 and J is TRBJ2-3; TRBD2 is a possible D gene (7 bases). The CDR3 length is 17 residues. Trimming took 4 bases from V and 4 from J, leaving 22 bases between them. In germline, CDR1 is SGDLS, CDR2 YYNGEE. CDR3 loop: CASSLWQGGGQADTQYF. The CDR3 coding sequence is TGTGCCAGCAGCCTCTGGCAAGGGGGGGGGCAGGCAGATACGCAGTATTTT.

This clonotype was recorded many times. The chain employs TRBV11-3 and TRBJ2-3, with D tentatively TRBD2 (5 bases). This CDR3 spans 17 amino acids. Looked up from germline, CDR1 is SGHNT and CDR2 is YENEEA. V shed 4 bases and J shed 4 bases, with 21 bases lying between them. The CDR3 is CASSSGPGYGVADTQYF. The CDR3 DNA sequence: TGTGCCAGCAGCTCCGGTCCCGGGTACGGGGTAGCAGATACGCAGTATTTT.

The table lists this clonotype with a few counts. V gene TRBV7-2 combines with J gene TRBJ2-3; D gene ambiguous. CDR3 length: 14 residues. In germline, CDR1 is SGHTA, CDR2 FQGNSA. V shed 5 bases and J shed 0 bases, with 9 bases lying between them. The CDR3 loop is CASSKQTSTDTQYF. In DNA, the CDR3 is TGTGCCAGCAGCAAACAGACCAGCACAGATACGCAGTATTTT.

This clonotype appeared many times. This sequence joins TRBV29-1 and TRBJ2-2; D possibly corresponds to TRBD2 (6 bases). Germline loops: CDR1 SQVTM, CDR2 ANQGSEA. There are 17 residues in the CDR3. V lost 7 bases and J 2 bases, leaving 23 bases between the germline ends. DNA for the CDR3: TGCAGCGGAAGGGGTACGGCGGGGCCGGGAAACACCGGGGAGCTGTTTTTT. Protein: CSGRGTAGPGNTGELFF.

The genes are TRBV15 and TRBJ2-2; D could derive from TRBD1 or TRBD2 (5 bases each). The CDR3 sequence is 13 residues long. Per germline, CDR1 LNHNV and CDR2 YYDKDF (reference sequence). V lost 11 bases and J 5 bases, leaving 15 bases between the germline ends. CDR3 DNA sequence: TGTGCCTCTAGCTGGGGGTTTACCGGGGAGCTGTTTTTT. As protein: CASSWGFTGELFF. The whole variable domain, filled in from reference TRBV15 and TRBJ2-2, reads DAMVIQNPRYQVTQFGKPVTLSCSQTLNHNVMYWYQQKSSQAPKLLFHYYDKDFNNEADTPDNFQSRRPNTSFCFLDIRSPGLGDTAMYLCASSWGFTGELFFGEGSRLTVL.

The chain employs TRBV5-8 and TRBJ1-6; 10 positions match TRBD1. The CDR3 totals 15 residues. Germline V gene sequence: CDR1 SGHTS, CDR2 YDEGEE. The J segment lost 10 bases and the V segment lost 4 bases, leaving 8 bases of the junction unmatched. The CDR3 DNA is TGTGCCAGCAGCCCAGGGGACAGGGGTGGCTCACCCCTCCACTTT. It specifies CASSPGDRGGSPLHF. The variable domain in full, completed from reference TRBV5-8 and TRBJ1-6, reads EAGVTQSPTHLIKTRGQQATLRCSPISGHTSVYWYQQALGLGLQFLLWYDEGEERNRGNFPPRFSGRQFPNYSSELNVNALELEDSALYLCASSPGDRGGSPLHFGNGTRLTVT.

This clonotype was counted many times. This CDR3 is CATRQGTSGNTIYF. In nucleotides, the CDR3 is TGTGCCACCCGACAGGGAACCTCTGGAAACACCATATATTTT. The chain joins TRBV10-3 to TRBJ1-3, with 7 bases fitting TRBD1. Unmatched junction bases numbered 6, after V lost 10 bases and J lost 0 bases. CDR1 and CDR2 from the germline V gene are ENHRY and SYGVKD. The CDR3 spans 14 residues.

There are many counts of this clonotype. This chain links TRBV2 with TRBJ2-4; 7 bases map to TRBD1. J was trimmed by 6 bases and V by 6 bases; bases with no gene match: 8. Germline assignment: CDR1 SNHLY and CDR2 FYNNEI. The CDR3 spans 14 residues. The CDR3, as DNA: TGTGCCAGCAGCGGGGACAGCGGAGGAAACATTCAGTACTTC. As protein: CASSGDSGGNIQYF. Supplemented by reference TRBV2 and TRBJ2-4, the full variable domain reads EPEVTQTPSHQVTQMGQEVILRCVPISNHLYFYWYRQILGQKVEFLVSFYNNEISEKSEIFDDQFSVERPDGSNFTLKIRSTKLEDSAMYFCASSGDSGGNIQYFGAGTRLSVL.

This clonotype appeared many times. This chain connects TRBV2 to TRBJ2-7; the D gene is possibly TRBD2 (6 bases). The germline V gene encodes CDR1 SNHLY and CDR2 FYNNEI. The V gene lost 7 bases and the J gene lost 4 bases, with 14 bases spanning the gap. The CDR3 is 13 residues long. The CDR3 reads CASKFPGGYEQYF. In DNA form, the CDR3 reads TGTGCCAGCAAGTTCCCCGGAGGGTACGAGCAGTACTTC.

The chain recombines TRBV7-9 with TRBJ2-7, with TRBD1 matching over 9 bases. The CDR3 totals 14 residues. The germline V gene encodes CDR1 SEHNR and CDR2 FQNEAQ (reference sequence). V was pared by 4 bases and J by 4 bases, with 5 bases of the junction left unmatched. The CDR3 nucleotides are TGTGCCAGCAGCTCGCGACAGGGGGGATACGAGCAGTACTTC. This codes for CASSSRQGGYEQYF.

This chain links TRBV7-6 with TRBJ2-7; tentative D call: TRBD2 (6 bases). Between the trimmed V and J ends, which lost 5 bases and 0 bases, there was a span of 17 bases. Germline CDR1 reads SGHVS; CDR2 reads FNYEAQ. The CDR3 sequence is 16 residues long. The CDR3 spells CASSAEGSGSSYEQYF. The CDR3 bases are TGTGCCAGCAGCGCCGAGGGTAGCGGAAGCTCCTACGAGCAGTACTTC.

This clonotype has ten or more counts. J is TRBJ2-7 and V is TRBV20-1; weak D call: TRBD2 (5 bases). Trimming took off 4 bases at V and 3 bases at J, with 22 bases between the two ends. The CDR3 sequence is 16 residues long. CDR1 and CDR2 (germline): DFQATT, SNEGSKA (reference sequence). The CDR3 nucleotides are TGCAGTGCTATAGAGGTTTCTGAGGGAAACTTCTACGAGCAGTACTTC. As protein: CSAIEVSEGNFYEQYF.

The table lists this clonotype with a few counts. The chain combines TRBV5-1 with TRBJ2-5, with D possibly matching TRBD2 (5 bases). V dropped 4 bases and J dropped 5 bases, with 12 bases sitting between them. Germline CDR1 SGHRS, CDR2 YFSETQ. There are 13 residues in the CDR3. CDR3 residues: CASSIIKRETQYF. CDR3 DNA: TGCGCCAGCAGCATAATAAAGCGGGAGACCCAGTACTTC.

This clonotype has a count of ten or more. CDR3 nucleotides: TGTGCCAGCAGCTCAGAATGGGGGGGTTTAGCCAAAAACATTCAGTACTTC. This translates into CASSSEWGGLAKNIQYF. The rearrangement uses TRBV21-1 and TRBJ2-4; the table's D call, TRBD1, was not checked against the DNA. TRBV21-1 is flagged as a pseudogene. This CDR3 is built from 17 residues.

The chain couples TRBV7-9 to TRBJ2-1; a possible D gene is TRBD2 (6 bases). The CDR3 contains 12 residues. Trimming left V 1 base short and J 10 bases short, with 8 bases between. Germline CDR1 is SEHNR and CDR2 is FQNEAQ (reference sequence). The CDR3 loop is CASSLEGREQFF. Written as DNA, the CDR3 is TGTGCCAGCAGCTTAGAAGGGAGGGAGCAGTTCTTC.